This T cell receptor beta chain was recovered during a study of T cells expressing NK-cell markers. Study overall: Seven of the eight sequenced donors were classified as HCMV-seropositive, and one was classified as seronegative.

There are 13 residues in the CDR3. Germline loops: CDR1 DFQATT, CDR2 SNEGSKA (reference sequence). Scientists made TCR beta cDNA using 5'RACE template switching with UMIs. From the 5' RACE reads, TCRdb lists one entry per CDR3 protein and no DNA. This repertoire includes approximately 170,000 distinct CDR3 sequences. Source material: blood T cells: a sorted CD56 or NKG2C T cell subset, CD4+ or CD8+ T cells, or bulk PBMC T cells (not recorded which). The chain couples TRBV20-1 to TRBJ2-7; checking the TCRdb D call of TRBD1 is not possible without DNA. This clonotype was sampled from a man between 18 and 69 years old in good health. CDR3 residues: CSAPYGVREEQYF.